The 7 T cell receptor beta chains below all came from one sample that was sequenced in a study of T cell responses to AZD1222 COVID-19 vaccine. Profiled with immunoSEQ multiplex PCR; TCRdb holds only in-frame clones, not every one. Altogether under 200,000 clones are present, 80% to 95% being singletons, with the ten largest covering about 4.5%. Sequencing used peripheral blood, obtained on day 0 of AZD1222 vaccination. These receptors originate from an adult in good health.

The chain recombines TRBV9 with TRBJ2-7; weak D call: TRBD1 (6 bases). Germline CDR1 reads SGDLS; CDR2 reads YYNGEE. The CDR3 is 16 residues long. Trimming stripped 4 bases from V and 1 base from J, with 18 bases between. The CDR3: CASSPRRGQASYEQYF. The CDR3 DNA follows: TGTGCCAGCAGCCCCAGAAGGGGACAAGCATCCTACGAGCAGTACTTC.

The genes are TRBV3-1 (or the pseudogene TRBV3-2) and TRBJ1-2; possibly TRBD1 for D (5 bases). This CDR3 comprises 16 residues. From germline, CDR1 is LGHDT and CDR2 YNNKEL (reference sequence). Trimming took 4 bases from V and 6 from J, leaving 21 bases between them. This CDR3 is CASSPQHIGTPDGYTF. The CDR3 DNA sequence: TGTGCCAGCAGCCCTCAACATATCGGGACGCCGGATGGCTACACCTTC.

This chain links TRBV10-2 with TRBJ2-1; 8 bases are a match to TRBD1. The V gene's germline CDR1 is WSHSY and CDR2 SAAADI. V lost 3 bases and J lost 2; bases outside the gene matches: 0. This CDR3 has 14 amino acids. The CDR3 spells CASSEQGAYNEQFF. DNA for the CDR3: TGCGCCAGCAGTGAACAGGGGGCCTACAATGAGCAGTTCTTC.

The rearrangement uses TRBV7-2 and TRBJ2-2, with a tentative D call TRBD2 (6 bases). CDR1 and CDR2 from the germline V gene are SGHTA and FQGNSA. The CDR3 sequence is 18 residues long. V was clipped by 1 base and J by 7 bases, with 22 bases between them. CDR3 sequence (DNA): TGTGCCAGCAGCTTAGGAGGCGGGGTAGGCCCCCGGTACGGGGAGCTGTTTTTT. Encoded protein: CASSLGGGVGPRYGELFF.

The V call is TRBV7-2, the J call TRBJ1-6; D is unresolved. Germline V CDR1 and CDR2: SGHTA, FQGNSA. CDR3 size: 13 residues. V dropped 5 bases and J dropped 9 bases, with 11 bases sitting between them. CDR3 in DNA: TGTGCCAGCAGCAGCGATCACCGTTCACCCCTCCACTTT. It encodes CASSSDHRSPLHF.

The J gene is TRBJ1-5, the V gene TRBV4-1; D gene uncertain. CDR3 length: 16 residues. V was trimmed by 1 base and J by 2 bases, leaving 12 bases between them. The germline gives CDR1 MGHRA, CDR2 YSYEKL. In DNA, the CDR3 is TGCGCCAGCAGCCAAGCCTTAATGCAGCGCAATCAGCCCCAGCATTTT. Residues: CASSQALMQRNQPQHF.

This clone occurred a few times. This chain connects TRBV27 to TRBJ1-2; unclear D gene. The V gene lost 5 bases and the J gene lost 4 bases, with 14 bases spanning the gap. The CDR3 is made up of 14 amino acids. Germline values: CDR1 MNHEY, CDR2 SMNVEV (reference sequence). The CDR3 region is CASSPMAGIYGYTF. In nucleotides, the CDR3 is TGTGCCAGCAGTCCTATGGCGGGGATCTATGGCTACACCTTC.